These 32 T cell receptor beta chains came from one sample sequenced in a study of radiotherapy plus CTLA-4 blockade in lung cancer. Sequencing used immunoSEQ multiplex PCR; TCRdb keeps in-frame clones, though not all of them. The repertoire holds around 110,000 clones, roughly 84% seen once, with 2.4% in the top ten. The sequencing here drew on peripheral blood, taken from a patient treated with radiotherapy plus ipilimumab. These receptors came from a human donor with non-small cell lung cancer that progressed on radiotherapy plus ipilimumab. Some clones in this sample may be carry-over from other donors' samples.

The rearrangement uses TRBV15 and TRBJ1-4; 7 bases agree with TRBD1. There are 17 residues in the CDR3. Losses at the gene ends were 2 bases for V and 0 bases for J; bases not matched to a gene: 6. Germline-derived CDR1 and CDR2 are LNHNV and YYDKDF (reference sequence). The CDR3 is CATSRSRDSPTNEKLFF. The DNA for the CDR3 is TGTGCCACCAGCAGAAGTCGGGACAGCCCAACTAATGAAAAACTGTTTTTT.

CDR3 sequence reads: CASSLARGGQGVFNEQFF. DNA for the CDR3: TGTGCCAGCAGCTTGGCGCGGGGGGGACAGGGGGTTTTCAATGAGCAGTTCTTC. The rearrangement joins TRBV5-4 to TRBJ2-1; 11 bases fit TRBD1. CDR1 SGHNT and CDR2 YYREEE come from the germline V gene (reference sequence). J was trimmed by 6 bases and V by 0 bases; bases with no gene match: 11. The CDR3 has 18 residues. The variable domain in full, with the rest retrieved from reference TRBV5-4 and TRBJ2-1, is ETGVTQSPTHLIKTRGQQVTLRCSSQSGHNTVSWYQQALGQGPQFIFQYYREEENGRGNFPPRFSGLQFPNYSSELNVNALELDDSALYLCASSLARGGQGVFNEQFFGPGTRLTVL.

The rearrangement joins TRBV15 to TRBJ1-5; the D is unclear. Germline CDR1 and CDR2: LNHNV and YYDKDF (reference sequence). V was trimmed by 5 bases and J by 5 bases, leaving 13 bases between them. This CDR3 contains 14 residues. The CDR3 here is CATSYGWRDQPQHF. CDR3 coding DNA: TGTGCCACCAGCTACGGCTGGCGGGATCAGCCCCAGCATTTT.

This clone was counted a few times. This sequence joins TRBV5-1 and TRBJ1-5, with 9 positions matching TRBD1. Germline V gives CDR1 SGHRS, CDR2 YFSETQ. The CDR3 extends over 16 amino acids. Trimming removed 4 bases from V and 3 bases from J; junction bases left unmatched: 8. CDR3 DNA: TGCGCCAGCAGCCCCGACGGGACAGGGTTCAATCAGCCCCAGCATTTT. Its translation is CASSPDGTGFNQPQHF.

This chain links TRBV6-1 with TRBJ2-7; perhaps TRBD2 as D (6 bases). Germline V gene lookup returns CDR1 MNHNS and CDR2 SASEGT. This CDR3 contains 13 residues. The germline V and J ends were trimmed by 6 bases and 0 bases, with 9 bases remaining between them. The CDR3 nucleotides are TGTGCCAGCAGGGGGGGTCTCTCCTACGAGCAGTACTTC. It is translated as CASRGGLSYEQYF.

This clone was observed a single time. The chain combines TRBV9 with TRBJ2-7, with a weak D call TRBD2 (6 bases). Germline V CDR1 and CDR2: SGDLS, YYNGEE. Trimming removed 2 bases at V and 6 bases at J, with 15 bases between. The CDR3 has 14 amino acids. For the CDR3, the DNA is TGTGCCAGCAGCGTTGAACTAGCTCTTCTCGAGCAGTACTTC. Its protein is CASSVELALLEQYF.

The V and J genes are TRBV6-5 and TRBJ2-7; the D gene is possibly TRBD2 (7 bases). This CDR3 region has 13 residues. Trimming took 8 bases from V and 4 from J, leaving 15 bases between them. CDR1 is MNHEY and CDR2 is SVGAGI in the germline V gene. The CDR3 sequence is CASGEGGVYEQYF. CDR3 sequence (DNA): TGTGCCAGCGGGGAGGGGGGAGTTTACGAGCAGTACTTC.

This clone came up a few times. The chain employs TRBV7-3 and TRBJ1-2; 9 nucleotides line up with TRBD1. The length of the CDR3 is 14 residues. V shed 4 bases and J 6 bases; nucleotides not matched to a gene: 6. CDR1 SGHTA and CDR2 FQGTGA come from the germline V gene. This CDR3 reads CASSSRTGENGYTF. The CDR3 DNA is TGTGCCAGCAGCTCACGGACAGGGGAAAATGGCTACACCTTC.

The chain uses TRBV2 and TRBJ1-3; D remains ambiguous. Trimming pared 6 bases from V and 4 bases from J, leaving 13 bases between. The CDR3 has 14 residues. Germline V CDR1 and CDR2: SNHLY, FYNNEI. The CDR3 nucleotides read TGTGCCAGCAGCATTTACAGACGCGGAAACACCATATATTTT. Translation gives CASSIYRRGNTIYF.

The CDR3 loop reads CASSISANTEAFF. DNA for the CDR3: TGTGCCAGTAGTATATCAGCGAACACTGAAGCTTTCTTT. The gene calls are TRBV19 and TRBJ1-1; D remains unclear. Per the germline V gene, CDR1 is LNHDA and CDR2 is SQIVND (reference sequence). This CDR3 contains 13 residues. V was trimmed by 2 bases and J by 1 base, leaving 5 bases between them.

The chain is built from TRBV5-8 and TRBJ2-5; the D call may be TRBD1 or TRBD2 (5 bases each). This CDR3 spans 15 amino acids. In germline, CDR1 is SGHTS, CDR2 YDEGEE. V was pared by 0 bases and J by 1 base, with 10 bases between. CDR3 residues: CASSLGGGGQETQYF. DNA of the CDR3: TGTGCCAGCAGCTTGGGTGGGGGTGGCCAAGAGACCCAGTACTTC.

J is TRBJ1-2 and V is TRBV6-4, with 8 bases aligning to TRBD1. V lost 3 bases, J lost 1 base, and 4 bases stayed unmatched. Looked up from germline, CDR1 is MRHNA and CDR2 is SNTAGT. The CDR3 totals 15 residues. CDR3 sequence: CASSERTGINYGYTF. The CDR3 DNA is TGTGCCAGCAGTGAGCGGACAGGGATTAACTATGGCTACACCTTC.

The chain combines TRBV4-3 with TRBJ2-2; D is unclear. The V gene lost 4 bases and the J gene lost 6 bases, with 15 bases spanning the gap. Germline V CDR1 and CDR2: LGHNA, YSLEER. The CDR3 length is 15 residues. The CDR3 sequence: CASSLQTQAAGELFF. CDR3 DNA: TGCGCCAGCAGCCTCCAAACACAAGCAGCCGGGGAGCTGTTTTTT.

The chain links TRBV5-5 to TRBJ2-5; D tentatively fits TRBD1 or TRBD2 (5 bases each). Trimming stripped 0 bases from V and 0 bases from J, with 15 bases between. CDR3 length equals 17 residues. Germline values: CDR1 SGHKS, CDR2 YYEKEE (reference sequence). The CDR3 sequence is CASSLGLGTTYQETQYF. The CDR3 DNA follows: TGTGCCAGCAGCTTGGGTTTGGGGACCACTTACCAAGAGACCCAGTACTTC.

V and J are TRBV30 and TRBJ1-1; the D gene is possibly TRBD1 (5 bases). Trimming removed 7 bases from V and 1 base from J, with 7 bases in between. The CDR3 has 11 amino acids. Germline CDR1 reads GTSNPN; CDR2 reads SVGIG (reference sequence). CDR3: CASGRNTEAFF. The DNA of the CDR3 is TGTGCCTCGGGACGGAACACTGAAGCTTTCTTT. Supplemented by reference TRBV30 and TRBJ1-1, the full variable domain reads SQTIHQWPATLVQPVGSPLSLECTVEGTSNPNLYWYRQAAGRGLQLLFYSVGIGQISSEVPQNLSASRPQDRQFILSSKKLLLSDSGFYLCASGRNTEAFFGQGTRLTVV.

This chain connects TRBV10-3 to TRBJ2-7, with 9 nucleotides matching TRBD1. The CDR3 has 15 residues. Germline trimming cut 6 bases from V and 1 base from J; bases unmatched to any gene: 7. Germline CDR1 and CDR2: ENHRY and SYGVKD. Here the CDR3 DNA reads TGTGCCATCAGCGACGACAGGGGGGGATCCTACGAGCAGTACTTC. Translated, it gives CAISDDRGGSYEQYF.

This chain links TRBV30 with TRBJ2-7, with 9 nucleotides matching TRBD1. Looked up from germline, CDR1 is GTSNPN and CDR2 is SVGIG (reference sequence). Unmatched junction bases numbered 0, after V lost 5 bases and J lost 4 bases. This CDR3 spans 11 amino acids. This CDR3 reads CAWGQGYEQYF. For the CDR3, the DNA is TGTGCCTGGGGACAGGGGTACGAGCAGTACTTC.

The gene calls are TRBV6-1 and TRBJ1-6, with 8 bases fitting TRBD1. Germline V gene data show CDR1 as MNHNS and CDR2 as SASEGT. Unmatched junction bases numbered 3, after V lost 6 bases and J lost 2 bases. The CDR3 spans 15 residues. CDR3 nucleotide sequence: TGTGCCAGCAGCGACAGGGGCGCCTATAATTCACCCCTCCACTTT. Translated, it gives CASSDRGAYNSPLHF.

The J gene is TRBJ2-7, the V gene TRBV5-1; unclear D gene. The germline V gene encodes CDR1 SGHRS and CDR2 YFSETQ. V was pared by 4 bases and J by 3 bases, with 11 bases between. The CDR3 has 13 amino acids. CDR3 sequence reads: CASSTSVNYEQYF. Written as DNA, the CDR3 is TGCGCCAGCAGCACTTCGGTGAACTACGAGCAGTACTTC.

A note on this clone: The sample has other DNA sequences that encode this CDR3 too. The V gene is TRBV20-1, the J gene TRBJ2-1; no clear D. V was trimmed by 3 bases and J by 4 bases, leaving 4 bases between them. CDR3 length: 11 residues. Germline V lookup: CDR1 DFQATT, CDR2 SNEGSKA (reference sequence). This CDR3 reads CSARFYNEQFF. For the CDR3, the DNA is TGCAGTGCTAGGTTTTACAATGAGCAGTTCTTC.

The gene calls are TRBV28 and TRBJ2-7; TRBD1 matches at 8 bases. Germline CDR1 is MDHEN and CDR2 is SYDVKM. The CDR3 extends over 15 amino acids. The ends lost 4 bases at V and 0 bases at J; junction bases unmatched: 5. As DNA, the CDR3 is TGTGCCAGCAGTTCCTGGACAGGGAGCTCCTACGAGCAGTACTTC. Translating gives CASSSWTGSSYEQYF.

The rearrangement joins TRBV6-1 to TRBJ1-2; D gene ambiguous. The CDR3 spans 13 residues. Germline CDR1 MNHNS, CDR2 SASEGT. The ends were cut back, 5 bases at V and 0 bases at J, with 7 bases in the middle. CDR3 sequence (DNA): TGTGCCAGCAGTTCGACAACTAACTATGGCTACACCTTC. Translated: CASSSTTNYGYTF.

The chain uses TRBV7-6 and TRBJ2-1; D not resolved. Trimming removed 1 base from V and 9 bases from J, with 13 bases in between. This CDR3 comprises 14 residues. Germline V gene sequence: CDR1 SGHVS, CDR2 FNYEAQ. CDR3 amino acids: CASSLVGLSSEQFF. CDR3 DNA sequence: TGTGCCAGCAGCTTAGTGGGTTTGAGCTCTGAGCAGTTCTTC.

The CDR3 coding sequence is TGTGCCAGCAGCCCTGACGTAGCCTACGAGCAGTACTTC. Its protein product is CASSPDVAYEQYF. The V and J genes are TRBV11-2 and TRBJ2-7; D gene uncertain. The V end lost 5 bases, the J end lost 2 bases, and 10 bases lay between the germline ends. Germline V gene sequence: CDR1 SGHAT, CDR2 FQNNGV. The CDR3 extends over 13 amino acids.

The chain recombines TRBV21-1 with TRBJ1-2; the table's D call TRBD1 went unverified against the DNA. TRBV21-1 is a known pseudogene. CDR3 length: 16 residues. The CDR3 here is CASSKGGQGEFYGYTF. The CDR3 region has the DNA TGTGCCAGCAGCAAAGGGGGACAGGGAGAATTCTATGGCTACACCTTC.

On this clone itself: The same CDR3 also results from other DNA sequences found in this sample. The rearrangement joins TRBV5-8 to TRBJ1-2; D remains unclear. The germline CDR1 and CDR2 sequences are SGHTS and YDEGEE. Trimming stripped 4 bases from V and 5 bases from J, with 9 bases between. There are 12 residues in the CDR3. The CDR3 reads CASSGGQYGYTF. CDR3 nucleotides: TGTGCCAGCAGCGGAGGGCAGTATGGCTACACCTTC. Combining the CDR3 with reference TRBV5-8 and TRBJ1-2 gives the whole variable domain EAGVTQSPTHLIKTRGQQATLRCSPISGHTSVYWYQQALGLGLQFLLWYDEGEERNRGNFPPRFSGRQFPNYSSELNVNALELEDSALYLCASSGGQYGYTFGSGTRLTVV.

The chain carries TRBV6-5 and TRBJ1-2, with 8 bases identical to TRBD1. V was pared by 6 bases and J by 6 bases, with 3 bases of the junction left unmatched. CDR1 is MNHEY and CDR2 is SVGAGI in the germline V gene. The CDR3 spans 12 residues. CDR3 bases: TGTGCCAGCAGGCAGACAGGGGATGGCTACACCTTC. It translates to CASRQTGDGYTF.

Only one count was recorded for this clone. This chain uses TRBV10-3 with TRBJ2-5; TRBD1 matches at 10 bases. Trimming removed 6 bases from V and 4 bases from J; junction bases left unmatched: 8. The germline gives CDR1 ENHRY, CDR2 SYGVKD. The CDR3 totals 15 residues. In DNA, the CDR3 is TGTGCCATCAGCTCGGGACAGGGGAAGGGAGAGACCCAGTACTTC. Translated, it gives CAISSGQGKGETQYF.

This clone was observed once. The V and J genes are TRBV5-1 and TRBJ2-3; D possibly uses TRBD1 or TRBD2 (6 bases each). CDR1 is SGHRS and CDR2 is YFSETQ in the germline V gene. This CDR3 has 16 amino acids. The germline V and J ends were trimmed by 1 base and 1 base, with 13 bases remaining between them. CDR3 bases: TGCGCCAGCAGCTTGCGGGGGCCGGAGGGCACAGATACGCAGTATTTT. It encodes CASSLRGPEGTDTQYF.

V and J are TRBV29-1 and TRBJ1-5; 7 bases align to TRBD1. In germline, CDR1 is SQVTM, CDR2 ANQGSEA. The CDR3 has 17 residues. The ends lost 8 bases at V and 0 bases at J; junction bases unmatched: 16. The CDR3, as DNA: TGCAGCCCTAAGGAGGGACAGATGTTCTATAGCAATCAGCCCCAGCATTTT. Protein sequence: CSPKEGQMFYSNQPQHF.

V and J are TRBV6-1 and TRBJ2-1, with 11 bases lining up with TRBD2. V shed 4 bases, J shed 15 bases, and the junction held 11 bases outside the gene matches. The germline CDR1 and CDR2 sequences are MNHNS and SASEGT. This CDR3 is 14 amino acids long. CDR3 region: CASSATSGEYSGFF. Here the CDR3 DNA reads TGTGCCAGCAGTGCGACTAGCGGGGAATATTCCGGGTTCTTC.

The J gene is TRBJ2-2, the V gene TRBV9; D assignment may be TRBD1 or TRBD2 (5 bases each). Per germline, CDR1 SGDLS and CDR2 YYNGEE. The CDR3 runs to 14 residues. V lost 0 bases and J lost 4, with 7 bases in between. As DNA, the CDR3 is TGTGCCAGCAGCGTAGGGGGGAGCACCGGGGAGCTGTTTTTT. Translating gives CASSVGGSTGELFF.